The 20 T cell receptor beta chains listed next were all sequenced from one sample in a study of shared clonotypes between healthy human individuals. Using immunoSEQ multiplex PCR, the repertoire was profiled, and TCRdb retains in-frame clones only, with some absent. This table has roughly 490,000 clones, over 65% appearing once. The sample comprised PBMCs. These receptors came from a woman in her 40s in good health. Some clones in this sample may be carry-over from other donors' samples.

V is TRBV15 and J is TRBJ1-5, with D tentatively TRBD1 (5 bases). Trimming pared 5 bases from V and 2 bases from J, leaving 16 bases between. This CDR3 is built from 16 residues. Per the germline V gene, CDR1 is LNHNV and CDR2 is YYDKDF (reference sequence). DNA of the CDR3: TGTGCCACCAGCCTAGGTGGCAGGGTGGGCAATCAGCCCCAGCATTTT. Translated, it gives CATSLGGRVGNQPQHF. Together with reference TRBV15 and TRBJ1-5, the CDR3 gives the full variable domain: DAMVIQNPRYQVTQFGKPVTLSCSQTLNHNVMYWYQQKSSQAPKLLFHYYDKDFNNEADTPDNFQSRRPNTSFCFLDIRSPGLGDTAMYLCATSLGGRVGNQPQHFGDGTRLSIL.

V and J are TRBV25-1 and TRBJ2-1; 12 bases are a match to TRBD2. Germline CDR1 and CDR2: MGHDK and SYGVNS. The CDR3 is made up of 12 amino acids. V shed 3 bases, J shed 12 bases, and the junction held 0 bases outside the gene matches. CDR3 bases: TGTGCCAGCAGTGAGACTAGCGGGAGGCAGTTCTTC. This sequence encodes CASSETSGRQFF.

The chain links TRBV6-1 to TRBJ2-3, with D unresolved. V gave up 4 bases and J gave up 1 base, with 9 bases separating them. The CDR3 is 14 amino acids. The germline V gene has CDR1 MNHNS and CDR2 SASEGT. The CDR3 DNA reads TGTGCCAGCAGTGTAGCCGGAGGCACAGATACGCAGTATTTT. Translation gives CASSVAGGTDTQYF.

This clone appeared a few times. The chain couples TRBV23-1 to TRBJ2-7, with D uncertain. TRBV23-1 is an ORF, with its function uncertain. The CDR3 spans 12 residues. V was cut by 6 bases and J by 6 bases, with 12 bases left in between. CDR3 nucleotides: TGCGCCAGCAGCCTGACGGCGTGCGAGCAGTACTTC. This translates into CASSLTACEQYF.

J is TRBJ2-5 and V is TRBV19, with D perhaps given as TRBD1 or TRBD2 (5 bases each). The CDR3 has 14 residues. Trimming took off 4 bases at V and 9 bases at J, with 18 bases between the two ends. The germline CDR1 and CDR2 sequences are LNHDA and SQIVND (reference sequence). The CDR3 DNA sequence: TGTGCCAGTAGTACCTCCGGGACCCTCAACCCCCAGTACTTC. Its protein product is CASSTSGTLNPQYF.

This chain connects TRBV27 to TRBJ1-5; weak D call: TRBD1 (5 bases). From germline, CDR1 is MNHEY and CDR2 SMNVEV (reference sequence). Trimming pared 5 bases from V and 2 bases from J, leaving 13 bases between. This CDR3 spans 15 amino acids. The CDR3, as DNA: TGTGCCAGCAGTCCCGGGACGGGGCGCAATCAGCCCCAGCATTTT. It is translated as CASSPGTGRNQPQHF.

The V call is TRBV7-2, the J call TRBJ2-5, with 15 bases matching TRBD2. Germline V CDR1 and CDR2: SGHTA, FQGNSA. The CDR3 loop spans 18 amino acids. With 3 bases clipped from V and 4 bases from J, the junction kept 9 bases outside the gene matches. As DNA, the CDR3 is TGTGCCAGCAGCTTCGGACTAGCGGGAGGGCCAAGGAGAGAGACCCAGTACTTC. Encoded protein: CASSFGLAGGPRRETQYF. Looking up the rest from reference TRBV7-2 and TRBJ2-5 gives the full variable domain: GAGVSQSPSNKVTEKGKDVELRCDPISGHTALYWYRQSLGQGLEFLIYFQGNSAPDKSGLPSDRFSAERTGGSVSTLTIQRTQQEDSAVYLCASSFGLAGGPRRETQYFGPGTRLLVL.

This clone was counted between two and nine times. CDR3 loop: CASSQMNYGYTF. CDR3 DNA sequence: TGTGCCAGCAGTCAAATGAACTATGGCTACACCTTC. The rearrangement links TRBV28 to TRBJ1-2; unclear D gene. Germline V gene sequence: CDR1 MDHEN, CDR2 SYDVKM. The CDR3 has 12 amino acids. Deletions cut 5 bases from V and 2 bases from J, with 6 bases between.

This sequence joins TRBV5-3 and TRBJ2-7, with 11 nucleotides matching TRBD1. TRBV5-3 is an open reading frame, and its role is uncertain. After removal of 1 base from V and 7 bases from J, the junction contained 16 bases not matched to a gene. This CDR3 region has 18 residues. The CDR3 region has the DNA TGTGCCAGAAGCTTGAGAACTAGGACAGGGGGCACCTCTCGGGAGCAGTACTTC. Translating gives CARSLRTRTGGTSREQYF.

The chain's CDR3 is CASSLDFTGSYEQYF. DNA of the CDR3: TGTGCCAGCAGCTTAGATTTTACCGGGAGCTACGAGCAGTACTTC. The chain is built from TRBV11-2 and TRBJ2-5, with D tentatively TRBD2 (6 bases). The DNA end lines up better with TRBJ2-7; the J call may be wrong. In germline, CDR1 is SGHAT, CDR2 FQNNGV. The CDR3 length is 15 residues.

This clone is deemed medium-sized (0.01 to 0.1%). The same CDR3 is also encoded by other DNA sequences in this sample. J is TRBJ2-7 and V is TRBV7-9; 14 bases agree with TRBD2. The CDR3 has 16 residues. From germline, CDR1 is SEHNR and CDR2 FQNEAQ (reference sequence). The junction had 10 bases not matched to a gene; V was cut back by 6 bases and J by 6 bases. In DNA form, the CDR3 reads TGTGCCAGCAGTCGTCCCGGGACTAGCGGGAGTACCGAGCAGTACTTC. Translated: CASSRPGTSGSTEQYF.

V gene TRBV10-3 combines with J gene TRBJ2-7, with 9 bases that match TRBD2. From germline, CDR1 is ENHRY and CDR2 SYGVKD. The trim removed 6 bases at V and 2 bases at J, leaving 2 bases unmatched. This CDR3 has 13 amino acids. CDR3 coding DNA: TGTGCCATCAGGACTAGCGGAACCTACGAGCAGTACTTC. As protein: CAIRTSGTYEQYF.

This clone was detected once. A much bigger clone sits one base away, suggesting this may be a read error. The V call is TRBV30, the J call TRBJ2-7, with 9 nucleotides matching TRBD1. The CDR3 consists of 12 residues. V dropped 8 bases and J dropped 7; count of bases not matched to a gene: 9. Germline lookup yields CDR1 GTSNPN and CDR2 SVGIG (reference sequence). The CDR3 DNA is TGTGCCGGGACTGGGACAGGGTTGGAGCAGTACTTC. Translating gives CAGTGTGLEQYF.

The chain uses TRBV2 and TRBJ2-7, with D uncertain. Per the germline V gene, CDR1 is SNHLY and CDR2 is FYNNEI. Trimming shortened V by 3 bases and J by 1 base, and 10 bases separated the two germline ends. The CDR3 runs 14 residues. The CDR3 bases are TGTGCCAGCAGTGATTGGGGAAGGTCCTACGAGCAGTACTTC. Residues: CASSDWGRSYEQYF.

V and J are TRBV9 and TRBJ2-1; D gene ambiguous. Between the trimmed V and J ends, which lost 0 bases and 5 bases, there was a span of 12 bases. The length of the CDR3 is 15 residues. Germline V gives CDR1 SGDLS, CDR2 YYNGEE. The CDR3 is CASSVDGVLNNEQFF. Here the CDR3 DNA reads TGTGCCAGCAGCGTAGACGGCGTCTTAAACAATGAGCAGTTCTTC. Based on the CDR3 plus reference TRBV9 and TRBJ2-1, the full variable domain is DSGVTQTPKHLITATGQRVTLRCSPRSGDLSVYWYQQSLDQGLQFLIQYYNGEERAKGNILERFSAQQFPDLHSELNLSSLELGDSALYFCASSVDGVLNNEQFFGPGTRLTVL.

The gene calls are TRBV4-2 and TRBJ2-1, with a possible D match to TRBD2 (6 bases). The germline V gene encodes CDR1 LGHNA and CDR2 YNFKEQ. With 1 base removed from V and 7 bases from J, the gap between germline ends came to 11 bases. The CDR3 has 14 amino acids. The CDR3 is CASSQVSGENEQFF. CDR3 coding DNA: TGTGCCAGCAGCCAAGTGTCGGGGGAGAATGAGCAGTTCTTC.

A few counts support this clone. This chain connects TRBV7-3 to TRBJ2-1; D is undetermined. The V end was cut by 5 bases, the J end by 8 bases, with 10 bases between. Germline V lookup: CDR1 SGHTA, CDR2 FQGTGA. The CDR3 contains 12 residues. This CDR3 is CASSTSYDEQFF. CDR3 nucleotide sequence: TGTGCCAGCAGCACGAGTTACGATGAGCAGTTCTTC.

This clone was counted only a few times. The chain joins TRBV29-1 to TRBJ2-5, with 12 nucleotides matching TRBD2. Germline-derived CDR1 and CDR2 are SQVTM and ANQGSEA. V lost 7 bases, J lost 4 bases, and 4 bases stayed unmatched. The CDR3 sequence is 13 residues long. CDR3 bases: TGCAGCGCGCTGGGACTAGCGGGAGAGACCCAGTACTTC. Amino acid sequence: CSALGLAGETQYF.

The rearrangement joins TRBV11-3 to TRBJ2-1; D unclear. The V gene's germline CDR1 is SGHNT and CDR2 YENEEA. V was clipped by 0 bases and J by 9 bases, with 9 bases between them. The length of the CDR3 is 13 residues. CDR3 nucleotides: TGTGCCAGCAGCTTAGAACTTCACAGTGAGCAGTTCTTC. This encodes CASSLELHSEQFF.

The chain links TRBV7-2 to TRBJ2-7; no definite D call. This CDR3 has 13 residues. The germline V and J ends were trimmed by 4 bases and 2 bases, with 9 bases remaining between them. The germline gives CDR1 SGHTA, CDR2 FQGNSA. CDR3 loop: CASSSPGAYEQYF. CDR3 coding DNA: TGTGCCAGCAGCTCTCCTGGGGCCTACGAGCAGTACTTC.